Sequencing of this T cell receptor beta chain was carried out in a study of beta chain features in type 1 diabetes (dated by TCRdb to between 2018 and 2020). About the investigation overall: No differences in mean age, gender distribution, total cell number or subset yield were found between patients and healthy donors. A total of 107,917,701 sorted cells were examined across all samples, and a strong correlation was observed between cell number per subset and RNA yield. Naive and central memory subsets were obtained from all 30 or so donors, but regulatory and stem cell-like memory subsets were isolated from only 8 patients and roughly 8 healthy donors. In the study, TCRB repertoires of sorted circulating CD4+ T cell subsets from recently diagnosed type 1 diabetes patients were compared with those of matched healthy donors.

Broader findings and caveats from the paper: In all four CD4+ subsets, TCRB CDR3 length was moderately but significantly shorter in type 1 diabetes patients. Only small numbers of individuals were included in the HLA sub-analyses, which left unresolved whether HLA type had any influence on TCRB rearrangement. Sequencing cDNA rather than genomic DNA could over-represent highly expressing activated cells, although activation and CD3 levels did not differ between groups. Patients with type 1 diabetes made fewer insertions and deleted more nucleotides at VDJ recombination sites, implying thymic rearrangement abnormalities. Shorter templates might be favored by PCR, yet because patient and control samples were amplified and corrected together, any such skew would affect both groups equally. The naive, central memory and regulatory TCRB repertoires appeared to resemble one another more closely among patients than among healthy donors.

Each donor gave one peripheral blood draw, averaging roughly 100 mL, which was collected into heparinised tubes. A BD FACSAria II was used to sort naive, central memory, regulatory and stem cell-like memory CD4+ T cells with a panel that included CD45RO, CCR7, CD25, CD127, CD95 and CD27. Purity was above 95% for every sorted population. PBMCs were separated immediately by Lymphoprep density gradient centrifugation and were stained directly, without being cultured. So that batch effects would be minimized, each experiment stained and sorted samples in pairs, pairing one healthy donor with one patient. All of the isolated RNA was reverse transcribed with the High Capacity cDNA Reverse Transcription Kit, so expressed TCRB transcripts were sequenced. Deep immunoSEQ sequencing was performed on naive, central memory and regulatory T cell samples, with an average of around 3.5 million total reads per sample. Sorted cells were lysed in RLT buffer, and RNA was extracted using DNase-treated RNeasy Micro or Mini kits according to cell number. To prevent cross-contamination, every cell subset was processed on its own, while patient and healthy donor samples were processed together. TCRB sequences were amplified from cDNA with the immunoSEQ multiplex PCR, producing 87-bp fragments spanning the CDR3 region. The amplicons were sequenced using the Illumina HiSeq platform. As for how the authors treated the data: Synthetic template baselines were used to correct PCR bias computationally, reads within Hamming distance 2 were collapsed, and singletons that could not be merged were discarded. Reads were aligned to IMGT to assign V, D and J genes, CDR3 length, and insertions or deletions at six rearrangement sites. Clonotype counts were normalized to sorted cell number within each subset before computing true diversity and Gini coefficients with the tcR R package. Repertoire sharing was quantified using the overlap coefficient calculated on TCRB nucleotide sequences. TCRdb re-hosts the immuneACCESS table, in-frame sequences only. Its copies lack some clones; in the studies checked, an unresolved V gene accounts for under half of them, and the cause for the rest is not known. That table gives V, J and clone size, and the DNA gave D and trimming. This sample comprises about 170,000 clones, about 7.9% of them detected only once. In total, the top ten clones hold 0.5% of the sample.

Points on this clone: No antigen is known for it. Qualities for individual bases were not recorded, and no much larger clone is one base off.

CDR1 and CDR2 are read off the germline V gene as SGDLS and YYNGEE. The germline ends are 18 bases apart after V is trimmed by 4 bases and J by 5 bases. Inclusive of the bounding cysteine and phenylalanine, the CDR3 is 15 residues long. Solely the CDR3 DNA is kept, with 45 bases framed from the first base. The chain links TRBV9 with TRBJ1-2; the D gene identity is not certain. Sequencing used central memory CD4+ T cells from blood. The source of this sequence is a man aged 18 to 30 with type 1 diabetes. The CDR3 here reads CASSNAPTVDYGYTF. DNA sequence: TGTGCCAGCAGCAACGCACCCACGGTCGATTATGGCTACACCTTC.